The 5 T cell receptor beta chains below all came from one sample that was sequenced in a study of cytomegalovirus exposure and HLA in healthy donors. Both 60 Vbeta primers and 13 Jbeta primers went into the PCR. Clones were read by immunoSEQ multiplex PCR, and TCRdb kept only the in-frame ones, dropping some. The data contain 150,000 to 200,000 clones, roughly 80% of them singletons. Sequenced material: PBMCs. The receptor source for this set is a woman aged 25 to 39 in good health and CMV-seropositive.

The chain employs TRBV5-4 and TRBJ2-5, with TRBD2 matching 7 bases. Germline V lookup: CDR1 SGHNT, CDR2 YYREEE (reference sequence). Trimming took 3 bases from V and 2 from J; bases not matched to a gene: 7. The CDR3 is made up of 15 amino acids. DNA of the CDR3: TGTGCCAGCAGCTCGGCCTCGGGGGGACAAGAGACCCAGTACTTC. This encodes CASSSASGGQETQYF.

Note on this clone: A junction boundary mismatches the germline segment, possibly from a read error. The chain joins TRBV5-1 to TRBJ2-7; D unclear. The CDR3 spans 13 residues. Per germline, CDR1 SGHRS and CDR2 YFSETQ. Written as DNA, the CDR3 is TGTGCCAGCAGCTTGACGGCAGCGACCGAGCAGTACTTC. Translated: CASSLTAATEQYF.

This clone was seen a handful of times. The sample carries other DNA sequences with the same CDR3. The CDR3 is CASSIGRGISYEQYF. CDR3 sequence (DNA): TGTGCCAGTAGTATCGGACGGGGGATCTCCTACGAGCAGTACTTC. The chain carries TRBV19 and TRBJ2-7, with a possible D match to TRBD2 (6 bases). The V end was cut by 3 bases, the J end by 0 bases, with 12 bases between. The CDR3 consists of 15 residues. Germline CDR1 reads LNHDA; CDR2 reads SQIVND (reference sequence). Filled out from reference TRBV19 and TRBJ2-7, the complete variable domain reads DGGITQSPKYLFRKEGQNVTLSCEQNLNHDAMYWYRQDPGQGLRLIYYSQIVNDFQKGDIAEGYSVSREKKESFPLTVTSAQKNPTAFYLCASSIGRGISYEQYFGPGTRLTVT.

This clone was detected only once. The J gene is TRBJ1-1, the V gene TRBV6-4; 7 bases agree with TRBD1. Trimming at V came to 0 bases and at J to 5 bases, leaving 3 bases not matched to a gene. The CDR3 is 14 residues long. Germline CDR1 reads MRHNA; CDR2 reads SNTAGT. This CDR3 reads CASSDSHRGTEAFF. In DNA form, the CDR3 reads TGTGCCAGCAGTGACTCGCACAGGGGAACTGAAGCTTTCTTT.

V and J are TRBV19 and TRBJ1-1; 7 bases fit TRBD1. The germline V gene encodes CDR1 LNHDA and CDR2 SQIVND (reference sequence). The J segment lost 4 bases and the V segment lost 3 bases, leaving 5 bases of the junction unmatched. The CDR3 covers 14 residues. CDR3 nucleotides: TGTGCCAGTAGTATCCAGGGGGTCGGCACTGAAGCTTTCTTT. As protein: CASSIQGVGTEAFF.